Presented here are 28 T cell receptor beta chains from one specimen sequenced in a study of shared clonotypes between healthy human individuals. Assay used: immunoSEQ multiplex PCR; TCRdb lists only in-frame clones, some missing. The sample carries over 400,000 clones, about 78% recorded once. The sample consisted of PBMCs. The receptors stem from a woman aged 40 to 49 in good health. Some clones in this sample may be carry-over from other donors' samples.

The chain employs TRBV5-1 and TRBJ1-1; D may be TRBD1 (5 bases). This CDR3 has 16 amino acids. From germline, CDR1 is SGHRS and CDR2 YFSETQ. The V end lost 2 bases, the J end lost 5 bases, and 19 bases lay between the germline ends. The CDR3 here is CASSFQTAAGGTEAFF. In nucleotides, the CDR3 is TGCGCCAGCAGCTTCCAGACGGCTGCGGGGGGGACTGAAGCTTTCTTT.

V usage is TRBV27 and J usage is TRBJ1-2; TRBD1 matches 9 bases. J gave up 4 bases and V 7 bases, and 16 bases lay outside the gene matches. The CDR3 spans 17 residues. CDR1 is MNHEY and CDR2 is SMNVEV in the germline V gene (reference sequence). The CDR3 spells CASIPTGGAPLGYGYTF. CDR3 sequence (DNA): TGTGCCAGCATCCCAACAGGGGGCGCCCCCTTGGGCTATGGCTACACCTTC.

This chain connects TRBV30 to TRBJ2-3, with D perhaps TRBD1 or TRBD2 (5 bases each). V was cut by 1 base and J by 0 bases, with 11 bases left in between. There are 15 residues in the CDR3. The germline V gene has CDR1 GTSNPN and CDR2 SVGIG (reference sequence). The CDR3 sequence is CAWSAGTTSTDTQYF. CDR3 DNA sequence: TGTGCCTGGAGTGCCGGGACGACTAGCACAGATACGCAGTATTTT.

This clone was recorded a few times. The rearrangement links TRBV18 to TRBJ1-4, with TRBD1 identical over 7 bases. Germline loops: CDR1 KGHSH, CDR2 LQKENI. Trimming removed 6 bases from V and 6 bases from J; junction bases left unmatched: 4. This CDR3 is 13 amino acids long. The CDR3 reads CASSGDRYEKLFF. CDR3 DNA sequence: TGTGCCAGCTCTGGGGACAGATATGAAAAACTGTTTTTT.

The DNA for the CDR3 is TGTGCCAGCAGTTCCCAGGGGGGAGGGGTGGCTGAAGCTTTCTTT. Translating gives CASSSQGGGVAEAFF. The rearrangement joins TRBV28 to TRBJ1-1; 7 positions agree with TRBD1. Germline V gene data show CDR1 as MDHEN and CDR2 as SYDVKM. J lost 6 bases, V lost 4 bases, and 11 bases had no gene match. This CDR3 is built from 15 residues. The variable domain in full, completed from reference TRBV28 and TRBJ1-1, reads DVKVTQSSRYLVKRTGEKVFLECVQDMDHENMFWYRQDPGLGLRLIYFSYDVKMKEKGDIPEGYSVSREKKERFSLILESASTNQTSMYLCASSSQGGGVAEAFFGQGTRLTVV.

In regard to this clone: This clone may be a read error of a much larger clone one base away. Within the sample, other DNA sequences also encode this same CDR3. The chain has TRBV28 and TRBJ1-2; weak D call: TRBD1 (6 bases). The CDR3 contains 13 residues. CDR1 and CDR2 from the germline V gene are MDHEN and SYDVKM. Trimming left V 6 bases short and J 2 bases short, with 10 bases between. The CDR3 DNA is TGTGCCAGCAGGCCCACAGGGAACTATGGCTACACCTTC. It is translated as CASRPTGNYGYTF.

CDR3 nucleotide sequence: TGCACCAGCAGCCAGACCCAGAAACACTGGGCCACAAATCAACACACCGGGGAGCTGTTTTTT. Protein sequence: CTSSQTQKHWATNQHTGELFF. The gene calls are TRBV1 and TRBJ2-2; whether TRBD1, the table's D call, matches the DNA was not checked. TRBV1 is classified as a pseudogene. The CDR3 has 21 residues.

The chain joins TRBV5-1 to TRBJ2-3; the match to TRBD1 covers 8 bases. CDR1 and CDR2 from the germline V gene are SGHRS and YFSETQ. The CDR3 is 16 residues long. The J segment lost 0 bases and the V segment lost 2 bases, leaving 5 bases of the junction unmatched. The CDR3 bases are TGCGCCAGCAGCTTCTCAGGGGGCACTAGCACAGATACGCAGTATTTT. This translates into CASSFSGGTSTDTQYF.

This CDR3 reads CASSLVAGPSYEQYF. The CDR3 nucleotides are TGCGCCAGCAGCTTGGTGGCGGGACCCTCCTACGAGCAGTACTTC. The rearrangement uses TRBV5-1 and TRBJ2-7, with D perhaps matching TRBD2 (6 bases). V was shortened by 0 bases and J by 0 bases, with 10 bases between the two germline ends. This CDR3 has 15 residues. Germline V gene data show CDR1 as SGHRS and CDR2 as YFSETQ. Filled out from reference TRBV5-1 and TRBJ2-7, the complete variable domain reads KAGVTQTPRYLIKTRGQQVTLSCSPISGHRSVSWYQQTPGQGLQFLFEYFSETQRNKGNFPGRFSGRQFSNSRSEMNVSTLELGDSALYLCASSLVAGPSYEQYFGPGTRLTVT.

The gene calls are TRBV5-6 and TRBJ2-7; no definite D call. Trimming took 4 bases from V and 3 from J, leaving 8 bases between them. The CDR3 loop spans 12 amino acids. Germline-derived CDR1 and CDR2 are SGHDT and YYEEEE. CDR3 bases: TGTGCCAGCAGCAGACAACACTACGAGCAGTACTTC. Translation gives CASSRQHYEQYF.

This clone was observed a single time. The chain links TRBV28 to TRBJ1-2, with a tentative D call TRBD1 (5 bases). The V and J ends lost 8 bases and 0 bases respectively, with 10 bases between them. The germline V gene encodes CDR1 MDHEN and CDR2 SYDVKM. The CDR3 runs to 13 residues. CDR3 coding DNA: TGTGCCAGCCGGACAATCCCTAACTATGGCTACACCTTC. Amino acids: CASRTIPNYGYTF.

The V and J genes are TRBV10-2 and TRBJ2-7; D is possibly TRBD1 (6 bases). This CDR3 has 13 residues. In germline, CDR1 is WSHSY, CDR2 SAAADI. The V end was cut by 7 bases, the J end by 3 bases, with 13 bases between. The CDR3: CASNEQGVYEQYF. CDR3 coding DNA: TGCGCCAGCAACGAACAGGGAGTCTACGAGCAGTACTTC.

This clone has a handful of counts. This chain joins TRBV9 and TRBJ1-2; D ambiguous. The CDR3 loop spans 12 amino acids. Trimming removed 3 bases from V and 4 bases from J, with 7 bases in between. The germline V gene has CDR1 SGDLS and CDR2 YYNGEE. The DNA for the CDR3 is TGTGCCAGCAGCGGGGCCGTCTATGGCTACACCTTC. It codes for CASSGAVYGYTF.

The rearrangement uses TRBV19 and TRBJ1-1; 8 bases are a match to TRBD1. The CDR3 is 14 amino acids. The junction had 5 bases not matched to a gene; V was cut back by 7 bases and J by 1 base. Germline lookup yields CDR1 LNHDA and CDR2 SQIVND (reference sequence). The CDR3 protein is CASMPDRANTEAFF. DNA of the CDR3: TGTGCCAGTATGCCGGACAGGGCGAACACTGAAGCTTTCTTT.

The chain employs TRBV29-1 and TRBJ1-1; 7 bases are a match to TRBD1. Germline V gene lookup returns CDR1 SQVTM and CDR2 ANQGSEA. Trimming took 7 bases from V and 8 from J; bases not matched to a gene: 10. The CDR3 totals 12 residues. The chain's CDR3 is CSGFGTAEEAFF. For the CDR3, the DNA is TGCAGCGGCTTCGGGACAGCCGAGGAAGCTTTCTTT.

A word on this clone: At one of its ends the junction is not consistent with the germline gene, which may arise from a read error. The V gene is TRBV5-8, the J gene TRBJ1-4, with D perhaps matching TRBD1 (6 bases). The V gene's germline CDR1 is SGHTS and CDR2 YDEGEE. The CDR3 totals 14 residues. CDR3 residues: CASRLAGAGEKLFF. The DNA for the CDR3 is TGTGCCAGCAGGTTGGCGGGGGCCGGGGAAAAACTGTTTTTT.

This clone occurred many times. This CDR3 reads CASSGTSGAKETQYF. The CDR3 DNA sequence: TGTGCCAGCAGCGGCACTAGCGGAGCCAAAGAGACCCAGTACTTC. The J gene is TRBJ2-5, the V gene TRBV2; 8 positions agree with TRBD2. Germline CDR1 and CDR2: SNHLY and FYNNEI. The CDR3 sequence is 15 residues long. Losses at the gene ends were 6 bases for V and 3 bases for J; bases not matched to a gene: 9.

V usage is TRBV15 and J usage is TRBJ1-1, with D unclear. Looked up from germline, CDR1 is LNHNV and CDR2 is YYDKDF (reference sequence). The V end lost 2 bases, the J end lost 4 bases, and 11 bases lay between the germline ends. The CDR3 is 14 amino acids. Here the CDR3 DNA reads TGTGCCACCAGCAGATCTGGGAAAACCACTGAAGCTTTCTTT. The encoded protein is CATSRSGKTTEAFF.

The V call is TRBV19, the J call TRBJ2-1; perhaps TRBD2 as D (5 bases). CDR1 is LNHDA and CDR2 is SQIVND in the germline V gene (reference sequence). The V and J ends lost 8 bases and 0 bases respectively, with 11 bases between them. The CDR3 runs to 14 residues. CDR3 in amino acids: CASCCRDSYNEQFF. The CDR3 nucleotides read TGTGCCAGTTGTTGTCGGGACTCCTACAATGAGCAGTTCTTC.

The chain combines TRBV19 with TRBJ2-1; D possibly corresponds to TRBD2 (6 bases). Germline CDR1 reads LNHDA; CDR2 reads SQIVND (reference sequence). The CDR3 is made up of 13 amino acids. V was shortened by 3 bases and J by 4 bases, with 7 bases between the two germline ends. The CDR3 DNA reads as TGTGCCAGTAGTATGGGGGGATACAATGAGCAGTTCTTC. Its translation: CASSMGGYNEQFF.

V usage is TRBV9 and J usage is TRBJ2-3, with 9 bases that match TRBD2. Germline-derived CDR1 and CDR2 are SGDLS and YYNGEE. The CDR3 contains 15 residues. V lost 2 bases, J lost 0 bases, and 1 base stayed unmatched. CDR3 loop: CASSVSGGSTDTQYF. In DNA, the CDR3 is TGTGCCAGCAGCGTTAGCGGGGGTAGCACAGATACGCAGTATTTT.

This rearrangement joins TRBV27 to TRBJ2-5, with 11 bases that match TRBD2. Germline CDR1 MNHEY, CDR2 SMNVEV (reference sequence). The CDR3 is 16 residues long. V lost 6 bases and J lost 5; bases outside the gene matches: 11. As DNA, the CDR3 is TGTGCCAGCAGAGATCATAGCGGGAGGGCCCTGGAGACCCAGTACTTC. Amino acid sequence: CASRDHSGRALETQYF.

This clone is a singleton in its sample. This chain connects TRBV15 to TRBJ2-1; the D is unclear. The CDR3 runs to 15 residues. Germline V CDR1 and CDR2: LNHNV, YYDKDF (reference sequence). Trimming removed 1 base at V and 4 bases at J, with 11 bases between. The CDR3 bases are TGTGCCACCAGCAGAGCAGCTATAACATACAATGAGCAGTTCTTC. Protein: CATSRAAITYNEQFF. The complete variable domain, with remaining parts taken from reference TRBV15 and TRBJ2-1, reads DAMVIQNPRYQVTQFGKPVTLSCSQTLNHNVMYWYQQKSSQAPKLLFHYYDKDFNNEADTPDNFQSRRPNTSFCFLDIRSPGLGDTAMYLCATSRAAITYNEQFFGPGTRLTVL.

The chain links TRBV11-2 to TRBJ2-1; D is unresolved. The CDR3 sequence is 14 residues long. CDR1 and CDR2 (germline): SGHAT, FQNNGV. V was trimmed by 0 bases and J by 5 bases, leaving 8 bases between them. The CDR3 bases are TGTGCCAGCAGCTTAGAATGGTGGGACAATGAGCAGTTCTTC. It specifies CASSLEWWDNEQFF. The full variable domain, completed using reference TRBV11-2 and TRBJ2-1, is EAGVAQSPRYKIIEKRQSVAFWCNPISGHATLYWYQQILGQGPKLLIQFQNNGVVDDSQLPKDRFSAERLKGVDSTLKIQPAKLEDSAVYLCASSLEWWDNEQFFGPGTRLTVL.

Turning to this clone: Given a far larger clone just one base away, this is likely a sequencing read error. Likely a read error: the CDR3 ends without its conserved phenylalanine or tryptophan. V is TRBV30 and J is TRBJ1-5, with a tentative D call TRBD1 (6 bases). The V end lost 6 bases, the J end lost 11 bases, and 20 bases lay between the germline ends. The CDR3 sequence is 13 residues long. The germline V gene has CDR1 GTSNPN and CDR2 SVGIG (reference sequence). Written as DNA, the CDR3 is TGTGCCTGCGAGGACAGCGGGCGGGGAGCCCAGCATGTT. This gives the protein CACEDSGRGAQHV.

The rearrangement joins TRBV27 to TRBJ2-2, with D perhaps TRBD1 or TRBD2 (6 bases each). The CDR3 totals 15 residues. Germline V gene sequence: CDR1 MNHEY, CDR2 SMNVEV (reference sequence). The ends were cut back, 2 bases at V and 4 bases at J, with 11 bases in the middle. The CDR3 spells CASSLRGQGTGELFF. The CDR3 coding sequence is TGTGCCAGCAGTTTACGGGGGCAGGGCACCGGGGAGCTGTTTTTT.

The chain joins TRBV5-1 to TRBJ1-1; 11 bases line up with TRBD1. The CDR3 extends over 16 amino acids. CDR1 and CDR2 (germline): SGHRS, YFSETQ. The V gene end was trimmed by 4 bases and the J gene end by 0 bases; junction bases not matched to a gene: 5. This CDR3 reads CASSDRDRGMNTEAFF. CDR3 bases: TGCGCCAGCAGCGACCGGGACAGGGGGATGAACACTGAAGCTTTCTTT.

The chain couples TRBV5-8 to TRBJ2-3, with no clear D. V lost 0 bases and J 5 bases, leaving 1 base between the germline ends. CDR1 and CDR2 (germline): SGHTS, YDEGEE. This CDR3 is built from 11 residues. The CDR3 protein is CASSLVDTQYF. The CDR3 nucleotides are TGTGCCAGCAGCTTGGTAGATACGCAGTATTTT. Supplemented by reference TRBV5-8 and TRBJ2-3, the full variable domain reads EAGVTQSPTHLIKTRGQQATLRCSPISGHTSVYWYQQALGLGLQFLLWYDEGEERNRGNFPPRFSGRQFPNYSSELNVNALELEDSALYLCASSLVDTQYFGPGTRLTVL.